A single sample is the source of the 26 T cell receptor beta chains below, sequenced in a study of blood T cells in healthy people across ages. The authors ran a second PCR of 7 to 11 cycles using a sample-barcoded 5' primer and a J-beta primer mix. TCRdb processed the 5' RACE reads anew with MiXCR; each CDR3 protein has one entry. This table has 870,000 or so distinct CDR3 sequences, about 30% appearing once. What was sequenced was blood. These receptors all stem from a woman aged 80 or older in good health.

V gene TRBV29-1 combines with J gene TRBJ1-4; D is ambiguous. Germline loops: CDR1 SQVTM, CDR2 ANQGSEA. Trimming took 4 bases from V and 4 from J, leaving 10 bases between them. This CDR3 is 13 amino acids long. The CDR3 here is CSVGPHGNEKLFF. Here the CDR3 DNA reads TGCAGCGTTGGACCCCACGGTAATGAAAAACTGTTTTTT.

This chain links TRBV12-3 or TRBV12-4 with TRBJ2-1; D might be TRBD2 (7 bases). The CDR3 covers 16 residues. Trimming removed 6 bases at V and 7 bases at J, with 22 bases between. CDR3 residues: CASSVEGGLGENEQFF. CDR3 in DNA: TGTGCCAGCAGCGTAGAGGGGGGGCTAGGGGAGAATGAGCAGTTCTTC.

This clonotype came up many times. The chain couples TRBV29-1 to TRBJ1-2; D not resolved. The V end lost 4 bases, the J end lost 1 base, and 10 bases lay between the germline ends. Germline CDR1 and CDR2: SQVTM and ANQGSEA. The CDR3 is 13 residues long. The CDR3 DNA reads TGCAGCGTTGTCGGGCGGGGTAACTATGGCTACACCTTC. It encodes CSVVGRGNYGYTF.

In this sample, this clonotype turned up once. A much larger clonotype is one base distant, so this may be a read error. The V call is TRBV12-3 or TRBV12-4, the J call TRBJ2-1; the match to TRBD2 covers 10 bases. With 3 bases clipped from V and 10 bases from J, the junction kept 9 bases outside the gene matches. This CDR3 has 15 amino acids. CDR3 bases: TGTGCCAGCAGTTTTTTTAGCGGGGGGCCCGGGGAGCAGTTCTTC. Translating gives CASSFFSGGPGEQFF.

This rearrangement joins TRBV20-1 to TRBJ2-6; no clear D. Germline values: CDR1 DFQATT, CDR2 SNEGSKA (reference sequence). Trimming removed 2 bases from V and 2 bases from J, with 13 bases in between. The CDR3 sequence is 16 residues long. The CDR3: CSARPQVWAGANVLTF. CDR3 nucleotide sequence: TGCAGTGCTAGACCCCAGGTATGGGCTGGGGCCAACGTCCTGACTTTC.

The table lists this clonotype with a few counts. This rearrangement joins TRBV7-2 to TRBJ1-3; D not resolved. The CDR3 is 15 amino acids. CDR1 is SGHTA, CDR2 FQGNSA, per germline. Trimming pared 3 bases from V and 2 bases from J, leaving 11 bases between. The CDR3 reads CASSFASTTGNTIYF. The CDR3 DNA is TGTGCCAGCAGCTTTGCCAGCACTACTGGAAACACCATATATTTT.

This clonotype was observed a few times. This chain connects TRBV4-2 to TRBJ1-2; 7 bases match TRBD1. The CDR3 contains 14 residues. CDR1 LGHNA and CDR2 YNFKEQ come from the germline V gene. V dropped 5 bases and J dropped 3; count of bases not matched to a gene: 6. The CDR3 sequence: CASSEIDRDYGYTF. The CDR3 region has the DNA TGTGCCAGCAGCGAGATAGACAGGGACTATGGCTACACCTTC.

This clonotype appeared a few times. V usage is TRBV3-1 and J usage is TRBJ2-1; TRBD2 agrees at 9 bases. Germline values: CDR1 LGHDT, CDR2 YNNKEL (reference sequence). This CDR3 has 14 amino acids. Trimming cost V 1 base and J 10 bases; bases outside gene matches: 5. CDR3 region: CASSQAGTSREQFF. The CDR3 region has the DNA TGTGCCAGCAGCCAAGCCGGGACTAGCCGGGAGCAGTTCTTC.

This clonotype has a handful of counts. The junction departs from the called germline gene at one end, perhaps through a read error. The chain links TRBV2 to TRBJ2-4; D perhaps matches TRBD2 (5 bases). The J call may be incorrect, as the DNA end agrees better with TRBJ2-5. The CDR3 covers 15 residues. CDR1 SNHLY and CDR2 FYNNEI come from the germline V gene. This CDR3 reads CANSEARASPETQYF. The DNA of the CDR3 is TGTGCCAACAGTGAAGCGCGGGCTAGCCCAGAGACCCAGTACTTC.

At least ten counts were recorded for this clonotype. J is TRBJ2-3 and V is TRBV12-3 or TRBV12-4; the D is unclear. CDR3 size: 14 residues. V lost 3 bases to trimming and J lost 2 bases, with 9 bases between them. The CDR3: CASSFFSLTDTQYF. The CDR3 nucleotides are TGTGCCAGCAGTTTCTTTTCACTCACAGATACGCAGTATTTT.

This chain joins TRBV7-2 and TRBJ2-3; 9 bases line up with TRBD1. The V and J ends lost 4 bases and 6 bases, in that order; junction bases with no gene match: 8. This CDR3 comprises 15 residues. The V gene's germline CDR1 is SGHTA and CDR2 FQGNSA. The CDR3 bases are TGTGCCAGCAGCTGGACAGGGGACAAGCGGGATACGCAGTATTTT. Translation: CASSWTGDKRDTQYF.

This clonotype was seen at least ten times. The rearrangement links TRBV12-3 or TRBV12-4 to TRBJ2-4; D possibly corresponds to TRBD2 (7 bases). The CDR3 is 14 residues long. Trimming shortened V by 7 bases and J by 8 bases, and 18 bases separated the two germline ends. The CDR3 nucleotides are TGTGCCAGCACCCTTAGGGGGGGCGAGGACATTCAGTACTTC. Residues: CASTLRGGEDIQYF.

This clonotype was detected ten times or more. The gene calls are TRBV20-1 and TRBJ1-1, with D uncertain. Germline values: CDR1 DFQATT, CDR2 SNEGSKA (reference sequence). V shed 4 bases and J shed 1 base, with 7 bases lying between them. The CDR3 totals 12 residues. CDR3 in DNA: TGCAGTGCTACTACCGCGAACACTGAAGCTTTCTTT. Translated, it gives CSATTANTEAFF.

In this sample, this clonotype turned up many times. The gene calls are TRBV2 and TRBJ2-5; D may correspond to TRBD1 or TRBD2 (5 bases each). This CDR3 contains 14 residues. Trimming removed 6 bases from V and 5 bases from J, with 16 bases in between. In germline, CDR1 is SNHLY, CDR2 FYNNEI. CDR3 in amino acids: CASRRGSVGETQYF. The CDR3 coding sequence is TGTGCCAGCAGGAGGGGTAGCGTTGGGGAGACCCAGTACTTC.

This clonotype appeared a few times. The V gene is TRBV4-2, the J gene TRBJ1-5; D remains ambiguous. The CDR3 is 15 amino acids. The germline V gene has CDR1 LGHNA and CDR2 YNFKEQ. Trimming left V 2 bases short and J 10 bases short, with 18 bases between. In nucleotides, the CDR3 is TGTGCCAGCAGCCAAAAGGCAACTCCTGAGGTCCCCCAGCATTTT. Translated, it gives CASSQKATPEVPQHF.

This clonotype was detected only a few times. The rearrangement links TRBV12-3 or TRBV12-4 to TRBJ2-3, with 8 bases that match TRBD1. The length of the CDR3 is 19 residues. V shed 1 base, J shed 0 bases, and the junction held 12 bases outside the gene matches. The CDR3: CASSLGSLQGVVSTDTQYF. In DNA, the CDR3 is TGTGCCAGCAGTTTAGGGTCCCTACAGGGGGTTGTGAGCACAGATACGCAGTATTTT.

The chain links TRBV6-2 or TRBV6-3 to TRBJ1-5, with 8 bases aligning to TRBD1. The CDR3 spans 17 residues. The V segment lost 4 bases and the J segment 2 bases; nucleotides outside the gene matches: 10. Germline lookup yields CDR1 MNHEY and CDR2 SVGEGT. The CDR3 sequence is CASSSDRGSIGNQPQHF. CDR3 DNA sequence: TGTGCCAGCAGTTCCGACAGGGGAAGTATTGGCAATCAGCCCCAGCATTTT.

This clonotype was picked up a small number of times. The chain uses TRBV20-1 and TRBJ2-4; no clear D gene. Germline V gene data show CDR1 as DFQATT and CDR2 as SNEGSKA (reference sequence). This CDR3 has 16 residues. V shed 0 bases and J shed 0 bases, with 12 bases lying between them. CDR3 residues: CSAREADFLAKNIQYF. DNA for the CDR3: TGCAGTGCTAGAGAGGCCGATTTCCTAGCCAAAAACATTCAGTACTTC.

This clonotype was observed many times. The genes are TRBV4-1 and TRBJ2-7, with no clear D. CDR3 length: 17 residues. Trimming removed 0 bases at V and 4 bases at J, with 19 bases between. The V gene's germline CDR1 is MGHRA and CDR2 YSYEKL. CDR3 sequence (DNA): TGCGCCAGCAGCCAAGAGGGTGAGGAGTTACTGGAATACGAGCAGTACTTC. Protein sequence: CASSQEGEELLEYEQYF.

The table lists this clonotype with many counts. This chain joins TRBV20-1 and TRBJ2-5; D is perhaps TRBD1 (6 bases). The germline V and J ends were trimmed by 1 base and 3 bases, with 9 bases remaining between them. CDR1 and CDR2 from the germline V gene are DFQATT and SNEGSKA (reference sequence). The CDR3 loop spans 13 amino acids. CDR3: CSARGQGKETQYF. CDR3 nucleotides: TGCAGTGCTAGAGGGCAGGGGAAAGAGACCCAGTACTTC.

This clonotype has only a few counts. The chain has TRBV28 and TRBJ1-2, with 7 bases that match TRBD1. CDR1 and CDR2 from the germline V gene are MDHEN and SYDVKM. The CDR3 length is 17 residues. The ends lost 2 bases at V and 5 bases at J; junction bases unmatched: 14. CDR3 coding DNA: TGTGCCAGCAGTTTAACGTTATCGGGGGACAGACCATATGGCTACACCTTC. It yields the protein CASSLTLSGDRPYGYTF.

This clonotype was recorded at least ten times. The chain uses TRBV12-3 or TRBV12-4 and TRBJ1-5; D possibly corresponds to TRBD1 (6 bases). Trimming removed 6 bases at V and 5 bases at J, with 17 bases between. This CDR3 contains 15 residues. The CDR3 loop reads CASSPTGHGDQPQHF. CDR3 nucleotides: TGTGCCAGCAGCCCCACAGGGCATGGGGATCAGCCCCAGCATTTT.

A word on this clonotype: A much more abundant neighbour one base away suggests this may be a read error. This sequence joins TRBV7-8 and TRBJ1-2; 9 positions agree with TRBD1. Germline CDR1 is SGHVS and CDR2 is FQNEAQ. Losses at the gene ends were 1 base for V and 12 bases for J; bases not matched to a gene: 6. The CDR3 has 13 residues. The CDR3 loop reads CASSLGDREGNTF. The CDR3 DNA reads TGTGCCAGCAGCTTAGGGGACAGGGAGGGGAACACCTTC.

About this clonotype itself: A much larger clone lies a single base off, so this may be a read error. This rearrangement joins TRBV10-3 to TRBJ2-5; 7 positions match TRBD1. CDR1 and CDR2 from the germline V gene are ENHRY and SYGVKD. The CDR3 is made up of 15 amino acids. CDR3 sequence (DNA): TGTGCCGTCAGCCCTAGACAGGGAAGGAAAGAGACCCAGTACTTC. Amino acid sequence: CAVSPRQGRKETQYF.

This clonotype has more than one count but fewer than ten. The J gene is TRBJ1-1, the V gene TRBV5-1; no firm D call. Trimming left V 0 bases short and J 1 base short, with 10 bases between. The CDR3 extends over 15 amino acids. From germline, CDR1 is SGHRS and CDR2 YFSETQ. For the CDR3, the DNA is TGCGCCAGCAGCTTGGTTATGGGTTCGAACACTGAAGCTTTCTTT. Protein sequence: CASSLVMGSNTEAFF.

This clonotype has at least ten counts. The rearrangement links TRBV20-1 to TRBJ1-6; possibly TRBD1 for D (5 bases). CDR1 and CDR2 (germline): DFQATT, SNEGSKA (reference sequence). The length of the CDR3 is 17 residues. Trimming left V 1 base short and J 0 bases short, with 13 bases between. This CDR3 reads CSARVDRRSSYNSPLHF. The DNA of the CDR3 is TGCAGTGCTAGAGTAGACAGACGGAGCTCCTATAATTCACCCCTCCACTTT.